The 10 T cell receptor beta chains below all came from one sample that was sequenced in a study of control samples from healthy donors and cancer patients. Sequencing was performed with immunoSEQ multiplex PCR; in TCRdb, only in-frame clones are kept and a portion is missing. The repertoire includes about 410,000 clones, approximately 92% of them detected once, and roughly 6.4% sits in the top ten. What was sequenced was PBMCs. The origin of the receptors is a man between 35 and 55 years old with head and neck cancer.

The chain employs TRBV13 and TRBJ1-4; a possible D gene is TRBD1 (6 bases). V was shortened by 3 bases and J by 8 bases, with 16 bases between the two germline ends. The germline V gene encodes CDR1 PRHDT and CDR2 FYEKMQ (reference sequence). The CDR3 length is 15 residues. The CDR3 protein is CASSFRRGGREKLFF. CDR3 nucleotides: TGTGCCAGCAGCTTTAGGCGGGGGGGGCGAGAAAAACTGTTTTTT.

This chain uses TRBV27 with TRBJ2-7; 11 nucleotides match TRBD1. The CDR3 spans 13 residues. Germline trimming cut 8 bases from V and 3 bases from J; bases unmatched to any gene: 3. Germline values: CDR1 MNHEY, CDR2 SMNVEV (reference sequence). CDR3 protein: CASGGQGVYEQYF. The CDR3 nucleotides read TGTGCCAGCGGGGGACAGGGGGTCTACGAGCAGTACTTC.

This chain uses TRBV25-1 with TRBJ2-7; TRBD2 agrees at 11 bases. J gave up 5 bases and V 4 bases, and 13 bases lay outside the gene matches. CDR1 and CDR2 from the germline V gene are MGHDK and SYGVNS. The CDR3 loop spans 17 amino acids. CDR3 sequence (DNA): TGTGCCAGCAGTGTCGGGACTAGCGGCCATGAGGGGGACGAGCAGTACTTC. The encoded protein is CASSVGTSGHEGDEQYF.

This sequence joins TRBV6-1 and TRBJ2-7, with 8 positions matching TRBD1. Unmatched junction bases numbered 11, after V lost 4 bases and J lost 0 bases. Germline V gene sequence: CDR1 MNHNS, CDR2 SASEGT. CDR3 length: 17 residues. Written as DNA, the CDR3 is TGTGCCAGCAGTGTCCGCCCTGACAGGGGAAGCTCCTACGAGCAGTACTTC. It yields the protein CASSVRPDRGSSYEQYF.

The chain recombines TRBV4-3 with TRBJ1-1; D is perhaps TRBD1 (6 bases). The germline V gene has CDR1 LGHNA and CDR2 YSLEER. V lost 4 bases and J lost 4, with 16 bases in between. The CDR3 totals 15 residues. CDR3 region: CASSRLTGSGTEAFF. For the CDR3, the DNA is TGCGCCAGCAGCCGCCTAACAGGGAGTGGCACTGAAGCTTTCTTT.

This clone turned up a few times. V is TRBV3-1 (or the pseudogene TRBV3-2) and J is TRBJ1-1; TRBD1 agrees at 7 bases. Unmatched junction bases numbered 4, after V lost 1 base and J lost 5 bases. Germline V gene lookup returns CDR1 LGHDT and CDR2 YNNKEL (reference sequence). The CDR3 covers 14 residues. The CDR3 protein is CASSQGRGRTEAFF. DNA of the CDR3: TGTGCCAGCAGCCAAGGGAGGGGGCGAACTGAAGCTTTCTTT.

The V call is TRBV28, the J call TRBJ1-1, with a weak D call TRBD1 (5 bases). V dropped 3 bases and J dropped 7 bases, with 9 bases sitting between them. The CDR3 is made up of 12 amino acids. Germline V CDR1 and CDR2: MDHEN, SYDVKM. DNA for the CDR3: TGTGCCAGCAGTTTCCGGAGGGGTGAAGCTTTCTTT. As protein: CASSFRRGEAFF.

The sample holds one count of this clone. This chain uses TRBV7-9 with TRBJ1-4; a possible D gene is TRBD1 (6 bases). Trimming pared 4 bases from V and 1 base from J, leaving 10 bases between. There are 15 residues in the CDR3. Per the germline V gene, CDR1 is SEHNR and CDR2 is FQNEAQ (reference sequence). In DNA form, the CDR3 reads TGTGCCAGCAGCTCTTACAGGGAAACTAATGAAAAACTGTTTTTT. Protein sequence: CASSSYRETNEKLFF.

DNA for the CDR3: TGTGCCTGGAGTGAAGCGGGGGGCCACAATGAGCAGTTCTTC. It codes for CAWSEAGGHNEQFF. This chain links TRBV30 with TRBJ2-1, with TRBD2 matching over 9 bases. V lost 1 base to trimming and J lost 5 bases; unmatched junction nucleotides: 3. Germline CDR1 is GTSNPN and CDR2 is SVGIG (reference sequence). CDR3 length: 14 amino acids.

This chain uses TRBV10-2 with TRBJ2-3; 10 bases map to TRBD2. There are 15 residues in the CDR3. V was pared by 5 bases and J by 5 bases, with 7 bases of the junction left unmatched. Germline V lookup: CDR1 WSHSY, CDR2 SAAADI. CDR3 loop: CASSRSSGRIDTQYF. As DNA, the CDR3 is TGCGCCAGCAGTAGAAGTAGCGGGAGGATAGATACGCAGTATTTT.